These 10 T cell receptor beta chains were all obtained from the same sample, sequenced in a study of molecular identifiers for immune sequencing clone quantification. TCRdb used MiXCR to reprocess the PCR reads, holding one entry per CDR3 protein. This table has approximately 670,000 distinct CDR3 sequences, just under 20% appearing once. Material for sequencing was naive CD8+ T cells from blood, with Jurkat cell RNA spiked in. Subset noted: FACS-sorted CD8+CD4-CCR7+CD45RA+ naive T cells. The receptors were sampled from a human donor in good health. Some libraries in this study had Jurkat cell RNA spiked in.

The chain uses TRBV12-5 and TRBJ2-7; unclear D gene. The CDR3 consists of 14 residues. The germline V and J ends were trimmed by 3 bases and 2 bases, with 11 bases remaining between them. Germline CDR1 and CDR2: LGHNT and FRNRAP. The DNA for the CDR3 is TGTGCTAGTGGTTTTGTAGGCAGGCCCTACGAGCAGTACTTC. Translated: CASGFVGRPYEQYF.

This clonotype was counted at least ten times. This chain links TRBV27 with TRBJ2-7; D gene uncertain. The CDR3 runs to 13 residues. Germline assignment: CDR1 MNHEY and CDR2 SMNVEV (reference sequence). Trimming removed 0 bases at V and 5 bases at J, with 8 bases between. CDR3 sequence (DNA): TGTGCCAGCAGTTTATCGCGGCAGAACGAGCAGTACTTC. This translates into CASSLSRQNEQYF.

The rearrangement joins TRBV3-1 to TRBJ1-2; D ambiguous. V was clipped by 0 bases and J by 0 bases, with 11 bases between them. Germline lookup yields CDR1 LGHDT and CDR2 YNNKEL (reference sequence). This CDR3 is built from 16 residues. CDR3 DNA: TGTGCCAGCAGCCAAGAAATTTGGGCCTCTAACTATGGCTACACCTTC. Translated: CASSQEIWASNYGYTF.

In its sample, this clonotype was seen many times. The chain uses TRBV30 and TRBJ1-1; D is ambiguous. Looked up from germline, CDR1 is GTSNPN and CDR2 is SVGIG (reference sequence). The CDR3 is 12 residues long. V was trimmed by 1 base and J by 6 bases, leaving 9 bases between them. The CDR3 bases are TGTGCCTGGAGTGGTGAAGCCCCTGAAGCTTTCTTT. Protein: CAWSGEAPEAFF. Using reference TRBV30 and TRBJ1-1 for the parts outside the CDR3, the full variable domain is SQTIHQWPATLVQPVGSPLSLECTVEGTSNPNLYWYRQAAGRGLQLLFYSVGIGQISSEVPQNLSASRPQDRQFILSSKKLLLSDSGFYLCAWSGEAPEAFFGQGTRLTVV.

Note on this clonotype: A much larger clone lies one base from this, so it may be a read error. The chain is built from TRBV4-2 and TRBJ2-7; 7 bases line up with TRBD2. Germline-derived CDR1 and CDR2 are LGHNA and YNFKEQ. Trimming cost V 3 bases and J 2 bases; bases outside gene matches: 10. The CDR3 sequence is 16 residues long. In DNA, the CDR3 is TGTGCCAGCAGCCAGGGTGGCGGGAGTGCGCCCTACGAGCAGTACTTC. This encodes CASSQGGGSAPYEQYF.

The genes are TRBV28 and TRBJ2-7, with TRBD2 matching 7 bases. With 8 bases clipped from V and 4 bases from J, the junction kept 8 bases outside the gene matches. Germline assignment: CDR1 MDHEN and CDR2 SYDVKM. This CDR3 spans 13 amino acids. The CDR3 is CASGSTSEYEQYF. The CDR3 DNA is TGTGCCAGCGGTTCCACTAGCGAGTACGAGCAGTACTTC.

This clonotype was seen many times. The V call is TRBV5-8, the J call TRBJ1-1, with 8 bases that match TRBD1. J gave up 4 bases and V 3 bases, and 17 bases lay outside the gene matches. The CDR3 contains 18 residues. The germline CDR1 and CDR2 sequences are SGHTS and YDEGEE. This CDR3 is CASSSPRQGILWGTEAFF. The CDR3 bases are TGTGCCAGCAGCTCCCCCCGACAGGGGATCTTGTGGGGCACTGAAGCTTTCTTT.

This clonotype came up many times. The chain uses TRBV7-2 and TRBJ2-3, with D possibly called TRBD1 or TRBD2 (6 bases each). Germline V CDR1 and CDR2: SGHTA, FQGNSA. The V end lost 7 bases, the J end lost 6 bases, and 14 bases lay between the germline ends. The CDR3 is 13 amino acids. DNA for the CDR3: TGTGCCAGCACCCTAGAGGGGGGTGATACGCAGTATTTT. Protein product: CASTLEGGDTQYF.

This clonotype appeared a few times. The V and J genes are TRBV2 and TRBJ2-1; no clear D gene. V was clipped by 5 bases and J by 4 bases, with 15 bases between them. Germline V lookup: CDR1 SNHLY, CDR2 FYNNEI. This CDR3 contains 15 residues. CDR3: CASSPDVHGYNEQFF. Here the CDR3 DNA reads TGTGCCAGCAGTCCAGACGTGCACGGATACAATGAGCAGTTCTTC.

This clonotype turned up a few times. The chain is built from TRBV4-1 and TRBJ1-1, with D possibly matching TRBD1 (6 bases). The length of the CDR3 is 16 residues. Germline V CDR1 and CDR2: MGHRA, YSYEKL. V lost 1 base, J lost 1 base, and 13 bases lay in between. DNA for the CDR3: TGCGCCAGCAGCCAAGTAGGACAGAAAGGGAACACTGAAGCTTTCTTT. Its translation: CASSQVGQKGNTEAFF.